This TCR beta chain was found in a study of T cell responses to AZD1222 COVID-19 vaccine (dated by TCRdb to about 2021). Looking at the study overall: AZD1222 recipients whose second dose came at about 4 weeks and those whose second dose came at about 12 weeks were combined into one group, since spike-specific TCR depth and breadth did not differ between the two schedules. Trial participants were enrolled by age into subgroups of 18-55, 56-69 and 70-plus years, and around 150, 28 and 57 TCR-sequenced participants, respectively, were included in these subgroups. TCR sequencing was performed for roughly 250 trial participants, of whom some 200 were given two doses of AZD1222 and around 26 were given two doses of MenACWY control vaccine.

The CDR3 regions of human TCRbeta chains were analyzed by immunosequencing. As for the authors' bioinformatics: Repertoire TCRs were checked for matches against a reference library of SARS-CoV-2-specific TCRs that had been generated using the MIRA antigen-specificity platform. Breadth meant the fraction of unique TCRs that were SARS-CoV-2-associated, whereas depth meant the fraction of total T cells that were SARS-CoV-2-associated. Using the MIRA data, each spike-specific TCR was mapped to the spike region that the TCR reacts to and placed in a CD4 or CD8 class. Log10-transformed breadth and depth values were compared by one-way ANOVA with Sidak's multiple comparisons tests. TCRdb stores this immuneACCESS table with in-frame sequences only. Part of the clones is absent; in the studies checked, under half of the shortfall reflects unresolved V genes, and no reason is known for the rest. V, J and clone size reflect that table, while D and trimming were determined from the DNA. This sample lists roughly 170,000 clones; approximately 86% were detected once. Approximately 0.5% of the sample comes from the top ten.

Its CDR3 holds 15 amino acids, cysteine through phenylalanine. This entry keeps only the CDR3 DNA: 45 bases, framed from base 1. CDR1 and CDR2 (MNHEY, SVGAGI) derive from the germline V gene. Relative to germline, V is missing 6 bases and J is missing 7 bases, with 7 bases of the junction outside any gene match. General findings and caveats noted by the study authors: Conclusions about previously exposed vaccinees were limited because only a handful of AZD1222 recipients were SARS-CoV-2 seropositive at baseline. Because no day 14 peak-response samples were available, repertoires were characterized only after the peak T cell response. Participants were mostly white British, with more females than males. The authors suggested clonal diversity may have been underestimated. Reportedly, close to half of the unique spike-specific TCRs recognized epitopes lying outside the regions that are mutated in the B.1.351 and B.1.1.7 variants. A significant rise in spike-specific TCR breadth and depth was observed after two AZD1222 doses relative to day 0 and relative to MenACWY recipients. Vaccine-associated CD4 TCRs spanned the whole spike protein, with dominant responses in regions 160-218 and 743-854. In the small 56-69-year group, the increase in depth fell short of significance, most likely because of low power.

This clone occurred once. There is no known antigen for this receptor. No per-base quality is available; no much larger clone lies one base away. In light of the paper, this sample's time point label describes: baseline before first vaccination. Vaccinee samples came from UK trials COV001 and COV002, including a single-blind randomized controlled phase 2/3 trial of AZD1222 (ChAdOx1 nCoV-19) in healthy adults. For TCRbeta chain sequencing, PBMC samples were collected from trial participants at day 0 and at day 28 after the second dose. Sequencing was performed on peripheral blood, taken on day 0 of AZD1222 vaccination. The chain is encoded by TRBV6-5 joined to TRBJ1-6; the junction holds 9 bases that match TRBD1. The clonotype originates from an adult in good health. The sequenced DNA: TGTGCCAGCAGAACAGGGGGCGTATTAAATTCACCCCTCCACTTT. Its coded protein is CASRTGGVLNSPLHF.